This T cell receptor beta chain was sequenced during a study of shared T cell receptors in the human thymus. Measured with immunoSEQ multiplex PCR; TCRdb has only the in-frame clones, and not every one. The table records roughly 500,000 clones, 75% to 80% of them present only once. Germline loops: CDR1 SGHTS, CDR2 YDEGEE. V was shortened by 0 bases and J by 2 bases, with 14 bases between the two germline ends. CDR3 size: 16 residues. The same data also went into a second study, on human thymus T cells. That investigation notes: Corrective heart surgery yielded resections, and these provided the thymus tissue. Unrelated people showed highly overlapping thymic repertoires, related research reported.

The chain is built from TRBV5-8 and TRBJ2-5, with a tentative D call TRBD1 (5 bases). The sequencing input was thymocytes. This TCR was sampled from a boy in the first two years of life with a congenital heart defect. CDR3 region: CASSLAYVGLQETQYF. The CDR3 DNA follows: TGTGCCAGCAGCTTGGCCTACGTGGGGCTACAAGAGACCCAGTACTTC.